These 22 T cell receptor beta chains were all obtained from the same sample, sequenced in a study of T cells in localized non-small cell lung cancer. Here immunoSEQ multiplex PCR was the method, and the copy in TCRdb shows in-frame clones only, minus some. The table has some 36,000 clones, approximately 90% seen once. Sample: peripheral blood mononuclear cells, taken before any cancer treatment. Receptor source: a male donor older than 55 with stage II lung adenocarcinoma.

V usage is TRBV5-1 and J usage is TRBJ2-7, with a possible D match to TRBD1 (6 bases). V lost 5 bases to trimming and J lost 0 bases, with 12 bases between them. The CDR3 sequence is 14 residues long. Per germline, CDR1 SGHRS and CDR2 YFSETQ. CDR3 sequence: CASRAGTHSYEQYF. The DNA of the CDR3 is TGCGCCAGCAGGGCCGGGACACACTCCTACGAGCAGTACTTC. Using reference TRBV5-1 and TRBJ2-7 for the parts outside the CDR3, the full variable domain is KAGVTQTPRYLIKTRGQQVTLSCSPISGHRSVSWYQQTPGQGLQFLFEYFSETQRNKGNFPGRFSGRQFSNSRSEMNVSTLELGDSALYLCASRAGTHSYEQYFGPGTRLTVT.

The chain has TRBV5-6 and TRBJ1-3; no clear D gene. The germline V gene has CDR1 SGHDT and CDR2 YYEEEE. Trimming took 4 bases from V and 0 from J, leaving 8 bases between them. The CDR3 totals 14 residues. The CDR3 nucleotides read TGTGCCAGCAGCAGACGGGGCTCTGGAAACACCATATATTTT. The encoded protein is CASSRRGSGNTIYF.

The chain's CDR3 is CASTSNAQAQQYF. In nucleotides, the CDR3 is TGTGCCAGCACCAGCAATGCACAGGCCCAGCAGTATTTT. This chain connects TRBV6-5 to TRBJ2-3, with D perhaps TRBD1 (5 bases). The V end lost 7 bases, the J end lost 11 bases, and 19 bases lay between the germline ends. The length of the CDR3 is 13 residues. CDR1 MNHEY and CDR2 SVGAGI come from the germline V gene.

The V and J genes are TRBV6-5 and TRBJ1-2; 7 positions agree with TRBD1. Trimming cost V 6 bases and J 8 bases; bases outside gene matches: 15. The CDR3 totals 15 residues. Looked up from germline, CDR1 is MNHEY and CDR2 is SVGAGI. The CDR3 loop reads CASSRSGDSSRGYTF. CDR3 nucleotides: TGTGCCAGCAGCAGGAGCGGGGACAGTTCAAGGGGCTACACCTTC.

The V call is TRBV18, the J call TRBJ2-7, with D tentatively TRBD2 (5 bases). This CDR3 comprises 16 residues. With 6 bases removed from V and 2 bases from J, the gap between germline ends came to 20 bases. Germline CDR1 reads KGHSH; CDR2 reads LQKENI. The CDR3 region is CASSPTDWQIPYEQYF. The CDR3 region has the DNA TGTGCCAGCTCCCCCACGGACTGGCAAATCCCCTACGAGCAGTACTTC.

The rearrangement links TRBV19 to TRBJ2-1; D unresolved. CDR1 and CDR2 (germline): LNHDA, SQIVND (reference sequence). This CDR3 is 13 amino acids long. Between the trimmed V and J ends, which lost 6 bases and 3 bases, there was a span of 9 bases. This chain's CDR3 is CASRANFYNEQFF. CDR3 sequence (DNA): TGTGCCAGTAGGGCTAATTTCTACAATGAGCAGTTCTTC.

The rearrangement uses TRBV30 and TRBJ1-1, with D tentatively TRBD1 (6 bases). Germline CDR1 GTSNPN, CDR2 SVGIG (reference sequence). The CDR3 is made up of 15 amino acids. The V end lost 2 bases, the J end lost 0 bases, and 13 bases lay between the germline ends. The CDR3 nucleotides are TGTGCCTGGAGTCCCTCGGGGGGCCTGAACACTGAAGCTTTCTTT. Translation: CAWSPSGGLNTEAFF.

This chain uses TRBV28 with TRBJ1-1; unclear D gene. This CDR3 has 14 amino acids. Germline CDR1 MDHEN, CDR2 SYDVKM. V was cut by 2 bases and J by 4 bases, with 11 bases left in between. CDR3 coding DNA: TGTGCCAGCAGTTTAACGACCCGGGCCACTGAAGCTTTCTTT. It encodes CASSLTTRATEAFF.

The V gene is TRBV18, the J gene TRBJ2-3; weak D call: TRBD1 (5 bases). CDR1 and CDR2 (germline): KGHSH, LQKENI. The CDR3 extends over 13 amino acids. V was trimmed by 8 bases and J by 2 bases, leaving 11 bases between them. The chain's CDR3 is CASTQEYTDTQYF. The CDR3 DNA reads TGTGCCAGCACACAGGAGTACACAGATACGCAGTATTTT.

The chain joins TRBV6-5 to TRBJ1-2; unclear D gene. V lost 3 bases to trimming and J lost 6 bases, with 14 bases between them. There are 14 residues in the CDR3. Germline V gene lookup returns CDR1 MNHEY and CDR2 SVGAGI. CDR3: CASSYYPDRNGYTF. The CDR3 DNA is TGTGCCAGCAGTTATTACCCGGACCGCAATGGCTACACCTTC.

This rearrangement joins TRBV5-4 to TRBJ2-3; 14 bases align to TRBD2. This CDR3 region has 17 residues. V lost 1 base and J lost 4; bases outside the gene matches: 5. Germline values: CDR1 SGHNT, CDR2 YYREEE (reference sequence). CDR3 DNA sequence: TGTGCCAGCAGCTTGTTGGGACTAGCGGGAGTGGCAGATACGCAGTATTTT. Protein: CASSLLGLAGVADTQYF.

The V call is TRBV7-9, the J call TRBJ2-3; 7 bases align to TRBD1. The CDR3 consists of 16 residues. CDR1 and CDR2 (germline): SEHNR, FQNEAQ (reference sequence). J gave up 2 bases and V 5 bases, and 10 bases lay outside the gene matches. The DNA for the CDR3 is TGTGCCAGCAGCCCACCGGGGCAGGGGGACACAGATACGCAGTATTTT. Amino acids: CASSPPGQGDTDTQYF.

This clone was seen just once. The CDR3 DNA follows: TGTGCCAGCAGCTTGCGACAGGGTGGCAGCGAGCAGTACTTC. Its protein product is CASSLRQGGSEQYF. The rearrangement joins TRBV5-5 to TRBJ2-7; 7 bases are a match to TRBD1. CDR3 size: 14 residues. Germline V gene data show CDR1 as SGHKS and CDR2 as YYEKEE (reference sequence). V dropped 1 base and J dropped 6; count of bases not matched to a gene: 7.

This rearrangement joins TRBV5-1 to TRBJ1-4; D not resolved. Trimming took off 5 bases at V and 8 bases at J, with 16 bases between the two ends. CDR1 SGHRS and CDR2 YFSETQ come from the germline V gene. The CDR3 is made up of 14 amino acids. CDR3 sequence reads: CASRTSVQAEKLFF. DNA of the CDR3: TGCGCCAGCAGAACCTCGGTGCAGGCGGAAAAACTGTTTTTT.

The chain employs TRBV5-4 and TRBJ1-2, with no clear D. CDR3 length: 15 amino acids. Germline lookup yields CDR1 SGHNT and CDR2 YYREEE (reference sequence). V lost 0 bases, J lost 5 bases, and 14 bases lay in between. The CDR3 protein is CASSLVGSSFYGYTF. The CDR3 DNA is TGTGCCAGCAGCTTGGTGGGCAGCTCCTTTTATGGCTACACCTTC.

The rearrangement joins TRBV6-5 to TRBJ2-7; 12 bases are a match to TRBD2. Germline loops: CDR1 MNHEY, CDR2 SVGAGI. The CDR3 is 15 residues long. Trimming removed 6 bases from V and 2 bases from J; junction bases left unmatched: 5. The chain's CDR3 is CASRSLAGGTYEQYF. The CDR3, as DNA: TGTGCCAGCAGGTCACTAGCGGGAGGTACCTACGAGCAGTACTTC.

V is TRBV9 and J is TRBJ2-5; maybe TRBD1 (5 bases). The CDR3 extends over 14 amino acids. Per germline, CDR1 SGDLS and CDR2 YYNGEE. Deletions cut 3 bases from V and 5 bases from J, with 14 bases between. CDR3 protein: CASSGPTPGETQYF. The CDR3 nucleotides read TGTGCCAGCAGCGGACCAACGCCAGGGGAGACCCAGTACTTC.

For the CDR3, the DNA is TGCAGCGGCAGGGACACTCTCTCCTACGAGCAGTACTTC. This translates into CSGRDTLSYEQYF. The chain uses TRBV29-1 and TRBJ2-7; D perhaps matches TRBD1 (6 bases). The CDR3 has 13 residues. From germline, CDR1 is SQVTM and CDR2 ANQGSEA. V lost 7 bases to trimming and J lost 0 bases, with 13 bases between them.

The V call is TRBV2, the J call TRBJ1-1, with D maybe TRBD1 (5 bases). Trimming took 3 bases from V and 4 from J, leaving 12 bases between them. The CDR3 runs 14 residues. Per the germline V gene, CDR1 is SNHLY and CDR2 is FYNNEI. The CDR3 nucleotides read TGTGCCAGCAGTGATCGACAGCAAGTCACTGAAGCTTTCTTT. As protein: CASSDRQQVTEAFF. Filled out from reference TRBV2 and TRBJ1-1, the complete variable domain reads EPEVTQTPSHQVTQMGQEVILRCVPISNHLYFYWYRQILGQKVEFLVSFYNNEISEKSEIFDDQFSVERPDGSNFTLKIRSTKLEDSAMYFCASSDRQQVTEAFFGQGTRLTVV.

The gene calls are TRBV15 and TRBJ1-1, with D possibly being TRBD1 (5 bases). CDR1 is LNHNV and CDR2 is YYDKDF in the germline V gene (reference sequence). The CDR3 loop spans 13 amino acids. Trimming removed 5 bases from V and 9 bases from J, with 16 bases in between. The CDR3 reads CATSPVEGTQAFF. The CDR3 coding sequence is TGTGCCACCAGCCCGGTGGAGGGGACCCAAGCTTTCTTT. The full variable domain, completed using reference TRBV15 and TRBJ1-1, is DAMVIQNPRYQVTQFGKPVTLSCSQTLNHNVMYWYQQKSSQAPKLLFHYYDKDFNNEADTPDNFQSRRPNTSFCFLDIRSPGLGDTAMYLCATSPVEGTQAFFGQGTRLTVV.

This chain joins TRBV29-1 and TRBJ2-3; D may correspond to TRBD1 or TRBD2 (5 bases each). V was shortened by 1 base and J by 2 bases, with 13 bases between the two germline ends. Per germline, CDR1 SQVTM and CDR2 ANQGSEA. The CDR3 has 15 amino acids. This CDR3 is CSVEGGWVPTDTQYF. The CDR3 DNA sequence: TGCAGCGTTGAAGGGGGGTGGGTTCCCACAGATACGCAGTATTTT.

The gene calls are TRBV28 and TRBJ1-5; D is ambiguous. V dropped 8 bases and J dropped 5 bases, with 10 bases sitting between them. Germline V gene sequence: CDR1 MDHEN, CDR2 SYDVKM. The CDR3 has 12 amino acids. DNA for the CDR3: TGTGCCAGCGGGTCCCTTTATCAGCCCCAGCATTTT. Translating gives CASGSLYQPQHF.